One and the same sample provided the 11 T cell receptor beta chains below, sequenced in a study of radiation and T cells in renal cell carcinoma. Indicated time point: blood 4 weeks post-SBRT, at nephrectomy. Treatment noted: 15 Gy SBRT to primary tumor, nephrectomy 4 weeks later. TCRdb's table, derived via immunoSEQ multiplex PCR, lists solely in-frame clones and lacks some. The sample consists of tens of thousands of clones, just under 85% of them appearing once. The starting material was blood, obtained from a patient whose treatment included radiotherapy and nephrectomy. All receptors come from a man in his fifties with renal cell carcinoma.

This chain joins TRBV4-2 and TRBJ1-1; 7 bases align to TRBD1. This CDR3 region has 20 residues. Germline CDR1 is LGHNA and CDR2 is YNFKEQ. The V segment lost 0 bases and the J segment 1 base; nucleotides outside the gene matches: 17. The CDR3 nucleotides read TGTGCCAGCAGCCAAGATGTCGGCCAGGGGGATATCGGGGGGAACACTGAAGCTTTCTTT. It is translated as CASSQDVGQGDIGGNTEAFF.

This clone was counted once. The chain links TRBV25-1 to TRBJ1-1; D perhaps matches TRBD1 (6 bases). Looked up from germline, CDR1 is MGHDK and CDR2 is SYGVNS. Between the trimmed V and J ends, which lost 6 bases and 1 base, there was a span of 9 bases. CDR3 length equals 13 residues. For the CDR3, the DNA is TGTGCCAGCAGGGAGGGACAGAACACTGAAGCTTTCTTT. Translating it yields CASREGQNTEAFF.

The chain is built from TRBV10-3 and TRBJ1-5; D not certain. CDR1 and CDR2 (germline): ENHRY, SYGVKD. V lost 3 bases and J 1 base, leaving 4 bases between the germline ends. The CDR3 contains 13 residues. The CDR3 DNA sequence: TGTGCCATCAGTGATGGAAGCAATCAGCCCCAGCATTTT. Protein sequence: CAISDGSNQPQHF.

The chain joins TRBV9 to TRBJ1-4; 7 bases fit TRBD1. The CDR3 loop spans 14 amino acids. CDR1 is SGDLS, CDR2 YYNGEE, per germline. V lost 3 bases, J lost 6 bases, and 5 bases stayed unmatched. The CDR3 region has the DNA TGTGCCAGCAGCGCAGCAACAGGGGATGAAAAACTGTTTTTT. Encoded protein: CASSAATGDEKLFF.

J is TRBJ1-1 and V is TRBV4-2, with 7 bases matching TRBD1. CDR3 length: 15 amino acids. Germline CDR1 is LGHNA and CDR2 is YNFKEQ. V trimming: 3 bases; J trimming: 3 bases; junction bases outside the gene matches: 7. This CDR3 is CASSQGTAADTEAFF. Written as DNA, the CDR3 is TGTGCCAGCAGCCAGGGGACAGCAGCGGACACTGAAGCTTTCTTT.

The chain recombines TRBV6-1 with TRBJ2-3; D is unresolved. V was cut by 4 bases and J by 1 base, with 21 bases left in between. The CDR3 consists of 18 residues. Germline-derived CDR1 and CDR2 are MNHNS and SASEGT. CDR3 protein: CASSGSGLGRPGTDTQYF. CDR3 sequence (DNA): TGTGCCAGCAGTGGTTCTGGTCTGGGCAGACCGGGCACAGATACGCAGTATTTT.

This clone was counted a few times. The V gene is TRBV15, the J gene TRBJ1-1, with D hard to call. The CDR3 runs to 12 residues. Germline V gene lookup returns CDR1 LNHNV and CDR2 YYDKDF (reference sequence). Trimming removed 3 bases from V and 5 bases from J, with 7 bases in between. CDR3 residues: CATSSAGTEAFF. CDR3 bases: TGTGCCACCAGCAGTGCCGGAACTGAAGCTTTCTTT.

This chain joins TRBV6-4 and TRBJ2-5; TRBD1 matches 7 bases. Germline V gene lookup returns CDR1 MRHNA and CDR2 SNTAGT. Trimming at V came to 11 bases and at J to 5 bases, leaving 11 bases not matched to a gene. CDR3 length: 13 residues. The CDR3 DNA reads as TGTGCCCACTCGAGGGGGCCGGGGGAGACCCAGTACTTC. Protein product: CAHSRGPGETQYF.

This rearrangement joins TRBV29-1 to TRBJ1-1; a weak D match, TRBD1 (5 bases). This CDR3 spans 18 amino acids. Trimming removed 4 bases at V and 1 base at J, with 25 bases between. The germline CDR1 and CDR2 sequences are SQVTM and ANQGSEA. The CDR3 loop reads CSVVGGEFATNSNTEAFF. The CDR3 DNA follows: TGCAGCGTTGTTGGGGGAGAATTTGCTACGAATTCGAACACTGAAGCTTTCTTT.

This chain links TRBV14 with TRBJ2-7; the D is unclear. V lost 1 base and J 12 bases, leaving 16 bases between the germline ends. Germline CDR1 SGHDN, CDR2 FVKESK. The CDR3 is 13 amino acids. In nucleotides, the CDR3 is TGTGCCAGCAGCCAAGGCCCCCGATCTCTCGTGTACTTC. Protein: CASSQGPRSLVYF.

This chain uses TRBV7-3 with TRBJ2-1; the D is unclear. The germline V gene has CDR1 SGHTA and CDR2 FQGTGA. V dropped 2 bases and J dropped 7 bases, with 12 bases sitting between them. CDR3 length: 14 residues. The CDR3 DNA sequence: TGTGCCAGCAGCTTAGGGTTTGAGCAGAATGAGCAGTTCTTC. Its translation: CASSLGFEQNEQFF.